This TCR beta chain was recovered during a study of OX40 agonist ivuxolimab in advanced cancers. About the study: At about 81% male, the cohort had a mean age of 60 years, ranging from about 20 to 90.

Sequenced by immunoSEQ multiplex PCR; TCRdb stores in-frame clones only, minus some. The sample has tens of thousands of clones, over 75% seen once. Germline V gene lookup returns CDR1 MNHEY and CDR2 SMNVEV (reference sequence). Deletions cut 2 bases from V and 5 bases from J, with 16 bases between. This CDR3 comprises 15 residues. This clone has a single count. The rearrangement links TRBV27 to TRBJ2-7; tentatively, D is TRBD2 (5 bases). This TCR came from an adult with an advanced solid tumor such as melanoma, head and neck, liver or kidney cancer. The source was CD4+ or CD8+ T cells sorted from blood, collected in a trial of the OX40 agonist ivuxolimab. The CDR3 spells CASSLNPGLVDEQYF. CDR3 sequence (DNA): TGTGCCAGCAGTTTAAACCCAGGACTGGTCGACGAGCAGTACTTC.